The sequence of this T cell receptor (beta chain) was determined in a study of cytotoxic CD8 clonotypes in ibrutinib-treated CLL. At the level of the study: Complete response was seen in 2 patients and partial in roughly 25; approximately 12 progressed and around 14 stayed remitted after a median roughly 70 months. Mean yields were almost 260,000 productive templates and over 85,000 productive rearrangements per sample.

V was pared by 4 bases and J by 9 bases, with 10 bases between. The CDR3 covers 12 residues. Germline values: CDR1 SGHAT, CDR2 FQNNGV. On this clone itself: Its antigen remains unknown.

The data were produced by immunoSEQ multiplex PCR, yet TCRdb's version contains in-frame clones alone and is incomplete. Altogether approximately 70,000 clones are present, 65% to 85% being singletons, with the ten largest covering more than 7.5%. Broader study findings: Clonality increased at ibrutinib response, then returned toward baseline at progression. Public clonotypes were seen rarely and were contracted or stable on treatment.

The receptor comes from a human donor with chronic lymphocytic leukemia. The chain has TRBV11-2 and TRBJ1-5; D possibly corresponds to TRBD1 (5 bases). Sequenced material: PBMCs, taken at disease progression, from a patient treated with ibrutinib. In DNA, the CDR3 is TGTGCCAGCAGCTCCCGGGGGGGGCCCCAGCATTTT. Its protein is CASSSRGGPQHF.